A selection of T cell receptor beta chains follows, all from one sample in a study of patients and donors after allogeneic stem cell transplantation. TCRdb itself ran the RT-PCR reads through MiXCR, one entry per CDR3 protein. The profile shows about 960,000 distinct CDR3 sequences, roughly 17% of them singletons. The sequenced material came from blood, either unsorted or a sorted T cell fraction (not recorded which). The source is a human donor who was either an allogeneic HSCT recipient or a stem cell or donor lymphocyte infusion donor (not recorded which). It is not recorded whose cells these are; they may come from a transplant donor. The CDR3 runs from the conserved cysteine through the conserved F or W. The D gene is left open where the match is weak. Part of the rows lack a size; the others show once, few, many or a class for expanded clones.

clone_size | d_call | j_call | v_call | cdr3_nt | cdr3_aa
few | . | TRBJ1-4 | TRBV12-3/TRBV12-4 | TGTGCCAGCCGACAGAGGGCAACTAATGAAAAACTGTTTTTT | CASRQRATNEKLFF
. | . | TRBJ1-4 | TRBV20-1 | TGCAGTGCTAGGGCCGGGATACTAAATGAAAAACTGTTTTTT | CSARAGILNEKLFF
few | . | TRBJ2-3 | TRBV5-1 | TGCGCCAGCAGCCCGAAGGCGCACGCGGATACGCAGTATTTT | CASSPKAHADTQYF
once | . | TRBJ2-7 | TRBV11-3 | TGTGCCAGCGGCACTGGGACGGGAGAGCAGTACTTC | CASGTGTGEQYF
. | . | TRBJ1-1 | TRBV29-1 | TGCAGCGTTGAGAATTACAACACTGAAGCTTTCTTT | CSVENYNTEAFF
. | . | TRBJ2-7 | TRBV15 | TGTGCCACCAGCAGAAAAGGGGTTCCCTACGAGCAGTACTTC | CATSRKGVPYEQYF
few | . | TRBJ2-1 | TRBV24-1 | TGTGCCACCAGTGATTCGTCGAGGGAACGCAATGAGCAGTTCTTC | CATSDSSRERNEQFF
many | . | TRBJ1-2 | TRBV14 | TGTGCCAGCAGCCAAGATGTATCCTCCCTCGGGGGGTACTATGGCTACACCTTC | CASSQDVSSLGGYYGYTF
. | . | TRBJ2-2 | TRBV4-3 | TGCGCCAGCAGCCAAGATCTCAATCACGCCACCGGGGAGCTGTTTTTT | CASSQDLNHATGELFF
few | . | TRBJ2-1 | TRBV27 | TGTGCCAGCACCACAGGAGTTAATGAGCAGTTCTTC | CASTTGVNEQFF
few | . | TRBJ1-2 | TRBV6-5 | TGTGCCAGCAGTTACGCCTTCAGCGACAGATTTGACTATGGCTACACCTTC | CASSYAFSDRFDYGYTF
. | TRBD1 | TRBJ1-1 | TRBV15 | TGTGCCACCAGCAGATCCCGGGACAGGGACCGAGAAGCTTTCTTT | CATSRSRDRDREAFF
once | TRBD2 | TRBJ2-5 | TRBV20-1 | TGCAGTGCTAAGAAGCCTAGCGGGGGGGAAGAGACCCAGTACTTC | CSAKKPSGGEETQYF
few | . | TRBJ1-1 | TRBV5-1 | TGCGCCAGCAGGACACAGGGATACACTGAAGCTTTCTTT | CASRTQGYTEAFF
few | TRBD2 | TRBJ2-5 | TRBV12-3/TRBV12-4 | TGTGCCAGCAGTTTGGGGACTAGCGGGGGGTGGGAGACCCAGTACTTC | CASSLGTSGGWETQYF
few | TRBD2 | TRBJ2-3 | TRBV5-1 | TGCGCCAGCAGCTCTGGACTAGCGGAAAGCACAGATACGCAGTATTTT | CASSSGLAESTDTQYF
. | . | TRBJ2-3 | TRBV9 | TGTGCCAGCAAGCGTAGTTACGGCGCGGATACGCAGTATTTT | CASKRSYGADTQYF
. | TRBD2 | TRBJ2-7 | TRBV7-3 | TGTGCCAGCAGCCCCGAAGCGGGAGGCCCGTACGAGCAGTACTTC | CASSPEAGGPYEQYF
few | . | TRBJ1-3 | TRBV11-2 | TGTGCCAGCAGCTTAGATCGGGTTGGAAACACCATATATTTT | CASSLDRVGNTIYF
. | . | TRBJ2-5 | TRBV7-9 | TGTGCCAGCACGCGGGACACCTGGTACCAAGAGACCCAGTACTTC | CASTRDTWYQETQYF
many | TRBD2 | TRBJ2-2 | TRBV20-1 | TGCAGTGCTAGAGTCCAGATCGGGACTAGCGGGGGGAACACCGGGGAGCTGTTTTTT | CSARVQIGTSGGNTGELFF
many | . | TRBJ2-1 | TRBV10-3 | TGTGCCGTTGCCAGGGACCGGGCGAACAATGAGCAGTTCTTC | CAVARDRANNEQFF
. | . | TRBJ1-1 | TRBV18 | TGTGCCAGCTCACCACCTCATAAGAACACTGAAGCTTTCTTT | CASSPPHKNTEAFF
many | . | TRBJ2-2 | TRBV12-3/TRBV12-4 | TGTGCCAGCAGTTTCACGAGAACCGGGGAGCTGTTTTTT | CASSFTRTGELFF
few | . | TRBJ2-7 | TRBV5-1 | TGCGCCAGCAGCTTTTTTACGTGGGAGCAGTACTTC | CASSFFTWEQYF
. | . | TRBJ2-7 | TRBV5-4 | TGTGCCAGCAGCTCAACGGGCCTCCAACACGAGCAGTACTTC | CASSSTGLQHEQYF
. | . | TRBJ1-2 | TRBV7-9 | TGTGCCAGCAGCTTTGGCGGACAGTCCTATGGCTACACCTTC | CASSFGGQSYGYTF
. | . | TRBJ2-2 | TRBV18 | TGTGCCAGCTCACCTATGCCGGGACATACGAACACCGGGGAGCTGTTTTTT | CASSPMPGHTNTGELFF
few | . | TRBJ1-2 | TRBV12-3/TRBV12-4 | TGTGCCAGCAGTTTAGGGGGCACCGGGGGCTACACCTTC | CASSLGGTGGYTF
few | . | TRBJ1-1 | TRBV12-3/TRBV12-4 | TGTGCCAGCAGGCTATCGGGCAGCCAGAAGCTGCTCTTT | CASRLSGSQKLLF
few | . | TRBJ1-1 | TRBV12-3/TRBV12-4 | TGTGCCAGCAGCCGGAGACACGAAGCTTTCTTT | CASSRRHEAFF
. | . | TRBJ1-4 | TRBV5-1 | TGCGCCAGCAGCCCAACAGGGTCGAATGAAAAACTGTTTTTT | CASSPTGSNEKLFF
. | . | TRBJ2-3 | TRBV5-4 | TGTGCCAGCAGCTCCCGGGGGAACCATACGCAGTATTTT | CASSSRGNHTQYF
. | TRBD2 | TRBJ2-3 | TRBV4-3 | TGCGCCAGCAGCCAGGGAACTAGCGGCCCCACAGATACGCAGTATTTT | CASSQGTSGPTDTQYF
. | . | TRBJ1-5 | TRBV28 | TGTGCCAGCCTCCACGGGTTCTTGCCTCAGCCCCAGCATTTT | CASLHGFLPQPQHF
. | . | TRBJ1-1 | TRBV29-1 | TGCAGCGCCGAAGAGGGCACCCTCGGCACTGAAGCTTTCTTT | CSAEEGTLGTEAFF
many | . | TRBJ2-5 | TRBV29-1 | TGCAGCGTTGGGGGGGCAGAGACCCAGTACTTC | CSVGGAETQYF
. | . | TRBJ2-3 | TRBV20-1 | TGCAGTGCTAGTGCAGGGTTTGTCTCAGATACGCAGTATTTT | CSASAGFVSDTQYF
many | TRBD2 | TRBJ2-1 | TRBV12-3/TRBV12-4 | TGTGCCAGCAGTTTAGATGGGAGGGCCCTTGAGCAGTTCTTC | CASSLDGRALEQFF
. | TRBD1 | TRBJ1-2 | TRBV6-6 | TGTGCCAGCACCCCGGAGGGGGCGCGTGGCTACACCTTC | CASTPEGARGYTF
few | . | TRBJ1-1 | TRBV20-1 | TGCAGTGCTAGAGTTTCGGGGACCACTGAAGCTTTCTTT | CSARVSGTTEAFF
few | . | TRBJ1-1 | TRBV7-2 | TGTGCCAGCAGCCTCAGGAGGGAACCGATACTAGCTGAAGCTTTCTTT | CASSLRREPILAEAFF
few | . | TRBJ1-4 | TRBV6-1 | TGTGCCGCCACGGTGGGACAAGGTAAAGAAAAACTGTTTTTT | CAATVGQGKEKLFF
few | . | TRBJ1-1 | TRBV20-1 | TGCAGTGCCCCAGGGCCGGGGCACACTGAAGCTTTCTTT | CSAPGPGHTEAFF
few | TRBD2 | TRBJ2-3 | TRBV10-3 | TGTGCCACCTCCGGGACTAAGGATACGCAGTATTTT | CATSGTKDTQYF
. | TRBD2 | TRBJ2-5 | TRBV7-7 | TGTGCCAGCAGCGCGGGACTAGCGGGAGGCCGGGGGGAGACCCAGTACTTC | CASSAGLAGGRGETQYF
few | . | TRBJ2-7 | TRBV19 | TGTGCCAGTAGGCGCGGCACATATTCCTACGAGCAGTACTTC | CASRRGTYSYEQYF
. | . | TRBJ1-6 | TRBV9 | TGTGCCAGCAGCGTAGGGGCAGACTATAATTCACCCCTCCACTTT | CASSVGADYNSPLHF
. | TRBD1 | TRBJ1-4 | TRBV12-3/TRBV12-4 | TGTGCCAGCAGTTGGGACAGGGCAAATGTAAAACTGTTTTTT | CASSWDRANVKLFF
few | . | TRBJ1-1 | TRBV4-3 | TGCGCCAGCAGCCAATCAGGGACCGGCATGAACACTGAAGCTTTCTTT | CASSQSGTGMNTEAFF
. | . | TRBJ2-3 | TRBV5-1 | TGCGCCAGCAGAGGGTGGCCAGATACGCAGTATTTT | CASRGWPDTQYF
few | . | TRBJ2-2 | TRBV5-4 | TGTGCCAGCAACAACTACTCCTCCGGGGAGCTGTTTTTT | CASNNYSSGELFF
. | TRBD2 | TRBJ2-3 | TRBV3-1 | TGTGCCAGCAGCCAAGATGGGGGGGGACTAGCGGGAGGACCAGATACGCAGTATTTT | CASSQDGGGLAGGPDTQYF